The source of this T cell receptor beta chain is a study of OX40 agonist ivuxolimab in advanced cancers. Study background: Cancers in dose escalation were hepatocellular, melanoma, renal cell and head and neck. Patients were roughly 81% male with ages roughly 20 to 80, mean approximately 55. Whole-study findings and limits: Expanded peripheral T cell antigen specificity was not determined.

Worth noting for this clone: Its antigen is undetermined.

Using immunoSEQ multiplex PCR, the repertoire was profiled, and TCRdb retains in-frame clones only, with some absent. The profile shows about 52,000 clones, more than 85% of them singletons. V lost 1 base to trimming and J lost 1 base; unmatched junction nucleotides: 2. The germline CDR1 and CDR2 sequences are LGHNA and YNFKEQ. This CDR3 is built from 16 residues. This chain joins TRBV4-2 and TRBJ2-2, with 8 nucleotides matching TRBD1. The clonotype comes from an adult with an advanced solid tumor such as melanoma, head and neck, liver or kidney cancer. The specimen comprised CD4+ or CD8+ T cells sorted from blood, sampled in a trial of the OX40 agonist ivuxolimab. In DNA, the CDR3 is TGTGCCAGCAGCCAAGGGACAGGGAAGAACACCGGGGAGCTGTTTTTT. Protein: CASSQGTGKNTGELFF.